These T cell receptor beta chains were read from a single sample in a study of T cell repertoires in cytomegalovirus infection. TCRdb processed the reads anew with MiXCR; each CDR3 protein has one entry. The profile shows about 530,000 distinct CDR3 sequences, more than 20% of them singletons. Sequences were obtained from PBMCs. The receptors were gathered from a human donor in good health (CMV status not recorded). Some clones in this sample may be carry-over from other donors' samples. CDR3s include the opening cysteine and the closing phenylalanine or tryptophan. The D gene is left open where the match is weak. Rows give clone size only sometimes, using once, few, many, or a class for an expanded clone.

>-|-|TRBJ1-2|TRBV19
TGTGCCAGTAGTATAGGATCCAGTCCCGGGGACGGCTACACCTTC
CASSIGSSPGDGYTF
>-|-|TRBJ2-1|TRBV28
TGTGCCAGCAGGGGGGACGGGCCCCGTGAGCAGTTCTTC
CASRGDGPREQFF
>-|-|TRBJ2-2|TRBV11-2
TGTGCCAGCAGCTTAGCGCAGAAGACCGGGGAGCTGTTTTTT
CASSLAQKTGELFF
>-|TRBD2|TRBJ2-2|TRBV7-9
TGTGCCAGCAGCCCACTGAGTGGGAGGGAATACACCGGGGAGCTGTTTTTT
CASSPLSGREYTGELFF
>-|TRBD2|TRBJ2-1|TRBV10-3
TGTGCCATCAGCCCAGTGGCTAGCGGGACCAATGAGCAGTTCTTC
CAISPVASGTNEQFF
>many|TRBD1|TRBJ2-1|TRBV7-2
TGTGCCAGCAGCCCGACGGGACAGGGGGGGAATGAGCAGTTCTTC
CASSPTGQGGNEQFF
>-|TRBD1|TRBJ1-5|TRBV7-9
TGTGCCAGCAGCCAGACAGGGCTGCATCAGCCCCAGCATTTT
CASSQTGLHQPQHF
>many|TRBD2|TRBJ2-5|TRBV7-8
TGTGCCAGCAGGGGACTAGTTCGGGAGACCCAGTACTTC
CASRGLVRETQYF
>-|-|TRBJ2-1|TRBV20-1
TGCAGTGCTAGGGGAGAAAACAGAGACAATGAGCAGTTCTTC
CSARGENRDNEQFF
>few|TRBD1|TRBJ2-3|TRBV24-1
TGTGCCACCAGTTGGACAGGGAGAACAGATACGCAGTATTTT
CATSWTGRTDTQYF
>-|-|TRBJ1-4|TRBV7-2
TGTGCCAGCAGCCCTGCGGGGGCGCGAGTTGTAGAAAAACTGTTTTTT
CASSPAGARVVEKLFF
>few|TRBD1|TRBJ1-5|TRBV19
TGTGCCAGTAAGGGGACAGGGATCGGTCAGCCCCAGCATTTT
CASKGTGIGQPQHF
>-|-|TRBJ2-2|TRBV9
TGTGCCAGCAGCGTAGTGGGCAGCGGAGGGAACACCGGGGAGCTGTTTTTT
CASSVVGSGGNTGELFF
>-|-|TRBJ1-6|TRBV6-8
TGTGCCAGCAGTTACTCGTTTCGGAAGGGAACAAGGAATTCACCCCTCCACTTT
CASSYSFRKGTRNSPLHF
>-|-|TRBJ1-5|TRBV19
TGTGCCAGTAGTATCGAGGCAGGTCCACAGCCCCAGCATTTT
CASSIEAGPQPQHF
>few|-|TRBJ1-2|TRBV7-2
TGTGCCAGCAGCTTAGTATTGGCCGTGAACTATGGCTACACCTTC
CASSLVLAVNYGYTF
>many|-|TRBJ1-1|TRBV5-1
TGCGCCAGCAGCTCTCTTCTGACGACTGAAGCTTTCTTT
CASSSLLTTEAFF
>-|-|TRBJ1-1|TRBV29-1
TGCAGCGTGAGGAACACTGAAGCTTTCTTT
CSVRNTEAFF
>-|-|TRBJ1-2|TRBV28
TGTGCCAGCAGTTTAGGGTGGTTGGCCCCCTATGGCTACACCTTC
CASSLGWLAPYGYTF
>-|-|TRBJ1-1|TRBV11-2
TGTGCCAGCAGCTCGCCTAAGAACAGAGCCTGGAACACTGAAGCTTTCTTT
CASSSPKNRAWNTEAFF
>few|-|TRBJ1-4|TRBV4-3
TGCGCCAGCAGCCAAGACCCTCCGCCTGGGTCAACTAATGAAAAACTGTTTTTT
CASSQDPPPGSTNEKLFF
>many|-|TRBJ2-7|TRBV7-2
TGTGCCAGCAGCGACTCCTACGAGCAGTACTTC
CASSDSYEQYF
>-|-|TRBJ1-5|TRBV6-5
TGTGCCAGCAGTTATGATTCGGTCGCTCAGCCCCAGCATTTT
CASSYDSVAQPQHF
>few|TRBD1|TRBJ1-2|TRBV20-1
TGCAGTGCCCCGGGACAGGGACTCTATGGCTACACCTTC
CSAPGQGLYGYTF
>few|-|TRBJ2-1|TRBV28
TGTGCCAGCTTGAGATCATACAATGAGCAGTTCTTC
CASLRSYNEQFF
>few|-|TRBJ1-3|TRBV6-2/TRBV6-3
TGTGCCAGCAGCTCCCGCTACGGGACACCGATTTTT
CASSSRYGTPIF
>-|-|TRBJ2-5|TRBV11-1
TGTGCCAGCAGCCCCGTTGGTACGGGCAGGCGAGAGACCCAGTACTTC
CASSPVGTGRRETQYF
>-|TRBD1|TRBJ1-5|TRBV7-2
TGTGCCACCGGACAGGGGGCGGGTCAGCCCCAGCATTTT
CATGQGAGQPQHF
>-|-|TRBJ1-2|TRBV7-3
TGTGCCAGCAGCCCATCCCCCGACAGTAACTATGGCTACACCTTC
CASSPSPDSNYGYTF
>-|TRBD1|TRBJ1-2|TRBV7-9
TGTGCCAGCAGGGCTACTCCGGGACAGGGGGGGTATGGCTACACCTTC
CASRATPGQGGYGYTF
>once|-|TRBJ2-7|TRBV6-5
TGTGCCAGCAGTAGTGGTGGGCAGAACTCCTACGAGCAGTACTTC
CASSSGGQNSYEQYF
>-|-|TRBJ2-6|TRBV7-2
TGTGCCAGCAGCTTAGGGCAGCCGGGGGCCAACGTCCTGACTTTC
CASSLGQPGANVLTF
>many|-|TRBJ2-3|TRBV27
TGTGCCAGCAGTTTATCAATAGCGCGGACGCAGTATTTT
CASSLSIARTQYF
>-|-|TRBJ2-7|TRBV28
TGTGCCAGCAGTTTTCCTGGGACCCTCGCGTACGAGCAGTACTTC
CASSFPGTLAYEQYF
>few|-|TRBJ1-2|TRBV3-1
TGTGCCAGCAGCCCGGACCCGGATGGCTACACCTTC
CASSPDPDGYTF
>many|-|TRBJ2-2|TRBV7-2
TGTGCCAGCAGAATTAGGGGAGGCACCGGGGAGCTGTTTTTT
CASRIRGGTGELFF
>-|TRBD2|TRBJ2-1|TRBV7-9
TGTGCCAGCAGCGCACCACGGGGACTAGCGGCGTACAATGAGCAGTTCTTC
CASSAPRGLAAYNEQFF
>-|-|TRBJ2-7|TRBV11-2
TGTGCCAGCAGCCTACGCTTGGGCGAAACGAGCTCCTACGAGCAGTACTTC
CASSLRLGETSSYEQYF
>-|-|TRBJ1-3|TRBV11-2
TGTGCCAGCAGCTCGACCTCAGGGAGGGGAAACACCATATATTTT
CASSSTSGRGNTIYF
>-|TRBD2|TRBJ2-7|TRBV7-2
TGTGCCAGCAGCTTAAGCAACGCTCGGGAGGGTTACGAGCAGTACTTC
CASSLSNAREGYEQYF
>few|TRBD2|TRBJ2-7|TRBV7-8
TGTGCCAGCAGCACTACTAGCGGGGGATTTTTCTTC
CASSTTSGGFFF
>many|TRBD1|TRBJ2-7|TRBV7-2
TGTGCCAGCACCAGACAGGGCTTCTACGAGCAGTACTTC
CASTRQGFYEQYF
>-|-|TRBJ1-4|TRBV4-3
TGCGCCAGCAGCCAAGCGGCACGAACTAATGAAAAACTGTTTTTT
CASSQAARTNEKLFF
>few|-|TRBJ1-2|TRBV5-1
TGCGCCAGCAGCTTGCCCCAAAACCGGGGGCGGTATGGCTACACCTTC
CASSLPQNRGRYGYTF
>few|-|TRBJ2-2|TRBV6-2/TRBV6-3
TGTGCCAGCAGTTTTTCGGCGGGGAACACCGGGGAGCTGTTTTTT
CASSFSAGNTGELFF
>few|TRBD2|TRBJ2-1|TRBV9
TGTGCCAGCAGCGGTCTAGCGGTACCCTACAATGAGCAGTTCTTC
CASSGLAVPYNEQFF
>-|-|TRBJ2-7|TRBV4-3
TGCGCCAGCAGCCAAGACGCCACTTCTTGGGAGCAGTACTTC
CASSQDATSWEQYF
>-|-|TRBJ2-3|TRBV7-2
TGTGCCAGCAGCCACCGGGACTTTATGGATACGCAGTATTTT
CASSHRDFMDTQYF
>-|TRBD2|TRBJ2-7|TRBV28
TGTGCCAGCACCAGGGACTATACCTACGAGCAGTACTTC
CASTRDYTYEQYF
>-|TRBD1|TRBJ1-2|TRBV20-1
TGCAGTGCTAAAACAGGGGTTGGCTATGGCTACACCTTC
CSAKTGVGYGYTF
>many|-|TRBJ1-2|TRBV7-8
TGTGCCAGCAGTCACGACAGGCCGGCAAGCTATGGCTACACCTTC
CASSHDRPASYGYTF
>few|TRBD1|TRBJ2-3|TRBV19
TGTGCCAGTAGTATGCCACAGGGGGCGATTACAGATACGCAGTATTTT
CASSMPQGAITDTQYF
>-|TRBD2|TRBJ2-1|TRBV6-2/TRBV6-3
TGTGCCAGCAGCTACCCCACGGGGAGCGGGAGGACCTCCTACAATGAGCAGTTCTTC
CASSYPTGSGRTSYNEQFF
>few|TRBD1|TRBJ2-1|TRBV29-1
TGCAGCGTTGACGTCGGGGACAGGGGGAACAATGAGCAGTTCTTC
CSVDVGDRGNNEQFF
>many|-|TRBJ1-1|TRBV28
TGTGCCAGCAGCTACAACAGGGAAGCTTTCTTT
CASSYNREAFF
>-|TRBD2|TRBJ2-7|TRBV5-1
TGCGCCAGCACCATTAGCGGGAGCACCCCCGAGCAGTACTTC
CASTISGSTPEQYF
>-|-|TRBJ1-2|TRBV6-2/TRBV6-3
TGTGCCAGCACCCCGGGACACCTAAGCTATGGCTACACCTTC
CASTPGHLSYGYTF
>-|-|TRBJ1-2|TRBV11-3
TGTGCCAGCAGCCCCGGGTCATCCTTAACTATGTATGGCTACACCTTC
CASSPGSSLTMYGYTF